This section outlines one T cell receptor (beta chain) sequence together with its context. The data belong to a study of blood T cell repertoires in COVID-19. Only in-frame clones appear in the TCRdb table, and some are missing; sequencing was by immunoSEQ multiplex PCR. The sample has 55,000 or so clones; 85% are singletons. Per the germline V gene, CDR1 is MGHRA and CDR2 is YSYEKL. This CDR3 is built from 16 residues. V lost 2 bases, J lost 1 base, and 13 bases lay in between. Sequenced material: peripheral blood. This sequence joins TRBV4-1 and TRBJ2-3, with D possibly matching TRBD1 (5 bases). This TCR came from a human donor in a cohort sampled during active COVID-19. CDR3 amino acids: CASSQRTTRGTDTQYF. The CDR3 DNA is TGCGCCAGCAGCCAAAGGACAACTCGGGGCACAGATACGCAGTATTTT.